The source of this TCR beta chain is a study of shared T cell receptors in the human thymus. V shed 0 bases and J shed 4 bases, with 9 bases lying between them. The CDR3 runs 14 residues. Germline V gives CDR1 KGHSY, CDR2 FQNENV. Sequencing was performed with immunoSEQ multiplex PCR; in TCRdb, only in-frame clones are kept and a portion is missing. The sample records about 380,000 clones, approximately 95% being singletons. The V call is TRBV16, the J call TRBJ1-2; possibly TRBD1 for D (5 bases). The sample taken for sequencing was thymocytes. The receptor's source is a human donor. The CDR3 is CASSQSEGPYGYTF. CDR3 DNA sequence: TGTGCCAGCAGCCAATCAGAGGGGCCCTATGGCTACACCTTC. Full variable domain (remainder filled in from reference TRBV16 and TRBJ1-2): GEEVAQTPKHLVRGEGQKAKLYCAPIKGHSYVFWYQQVLKNEFKFLISFQNENVFDETGMPKERFSAKCLPNSPCSLEIQATKLEDSAVYFCASSQSEGPYGYTFGSGTRLTVV.